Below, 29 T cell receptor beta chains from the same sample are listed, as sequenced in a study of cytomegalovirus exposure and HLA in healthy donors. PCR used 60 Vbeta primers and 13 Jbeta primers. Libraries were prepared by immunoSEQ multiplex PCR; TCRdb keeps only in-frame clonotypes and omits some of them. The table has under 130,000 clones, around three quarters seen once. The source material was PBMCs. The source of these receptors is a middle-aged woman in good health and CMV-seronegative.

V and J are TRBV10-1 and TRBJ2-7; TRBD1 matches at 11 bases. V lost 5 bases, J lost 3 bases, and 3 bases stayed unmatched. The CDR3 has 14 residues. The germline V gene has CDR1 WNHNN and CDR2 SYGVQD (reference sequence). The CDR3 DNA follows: TGCGCCAGCAGTTCCGGGACAGGGGGCTACGAGCAGTACTTC. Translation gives CASSSGTGGYEQYF.

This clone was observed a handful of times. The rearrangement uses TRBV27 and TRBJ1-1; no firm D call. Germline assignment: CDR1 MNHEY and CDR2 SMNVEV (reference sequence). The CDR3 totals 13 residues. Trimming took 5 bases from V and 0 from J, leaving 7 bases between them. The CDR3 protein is CASSNEMNTEAFF. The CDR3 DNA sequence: TGTGCCAGCAGTAATGAGATGAACACTGAAGCTTTCTTT.

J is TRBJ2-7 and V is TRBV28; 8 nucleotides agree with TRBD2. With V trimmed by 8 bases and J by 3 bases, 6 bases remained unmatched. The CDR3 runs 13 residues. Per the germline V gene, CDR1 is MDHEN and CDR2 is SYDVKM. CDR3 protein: CASGDGRVYEQYF. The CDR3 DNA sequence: TGTGCCAGCGGGGACGGGAGGGTCTACGAGCAGTACTTC.

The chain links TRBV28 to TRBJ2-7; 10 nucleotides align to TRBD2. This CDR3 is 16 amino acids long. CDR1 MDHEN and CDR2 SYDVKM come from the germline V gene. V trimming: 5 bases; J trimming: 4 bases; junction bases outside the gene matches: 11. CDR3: CASSAPRTSGLYEQYF. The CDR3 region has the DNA TGTGCCAGCAGTGCGCCCCGGACTAGCGGCCTATACGAGCAGTACTTC.

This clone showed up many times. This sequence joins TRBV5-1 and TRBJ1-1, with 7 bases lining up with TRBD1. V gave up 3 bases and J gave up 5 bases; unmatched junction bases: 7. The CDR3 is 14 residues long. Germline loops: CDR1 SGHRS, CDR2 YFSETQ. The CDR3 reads CASSSEQGRTEAFF. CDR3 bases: TGCGCCAGCAGCTCTGAACAGGGGAGGACTGAAGCTTTCTTT.

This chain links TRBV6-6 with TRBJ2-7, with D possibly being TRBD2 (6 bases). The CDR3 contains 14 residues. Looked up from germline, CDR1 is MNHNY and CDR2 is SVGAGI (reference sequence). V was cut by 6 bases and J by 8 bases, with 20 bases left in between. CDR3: CASSGTAVRSKQYF. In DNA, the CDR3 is TGTGCCAGCAGCGGGACTGCCGTTCGTAGTAAGCAGTACTTC.

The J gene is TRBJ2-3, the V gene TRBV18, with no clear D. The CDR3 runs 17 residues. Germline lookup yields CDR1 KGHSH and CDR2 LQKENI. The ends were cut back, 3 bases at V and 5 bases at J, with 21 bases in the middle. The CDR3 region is CASSPLLRGPSGDTQYF. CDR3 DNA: TGTGCCAGCTCACCCCTTTTAAGAGGCCCCAGTGGAGATACGCAGTATTTT.

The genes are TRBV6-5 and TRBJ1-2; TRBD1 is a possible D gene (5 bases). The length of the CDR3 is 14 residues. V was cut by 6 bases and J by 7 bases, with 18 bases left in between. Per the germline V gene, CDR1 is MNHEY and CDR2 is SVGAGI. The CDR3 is CASSQSGGGGGYTF. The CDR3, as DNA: TGTGCCAGCAGCCAGAGCGGGGGAGGAGGTGGCTACACCTTC.

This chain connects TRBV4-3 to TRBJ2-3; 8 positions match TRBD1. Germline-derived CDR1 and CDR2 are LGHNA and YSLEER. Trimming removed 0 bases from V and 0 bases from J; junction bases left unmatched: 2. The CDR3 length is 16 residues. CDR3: CASSQDTGGSTDTQYF. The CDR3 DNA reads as TGCGCCAGCAGCCAAGATACAGGGGGGAGCACAGATACGCAGTATTTT.

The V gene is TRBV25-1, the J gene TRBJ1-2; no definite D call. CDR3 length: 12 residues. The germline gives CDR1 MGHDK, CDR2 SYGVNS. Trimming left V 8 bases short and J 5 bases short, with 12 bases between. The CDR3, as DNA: TGTGCCAGCTCGAATCCGGGTTATGGCTACACCTTC. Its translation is CASSNPGYGYTF.

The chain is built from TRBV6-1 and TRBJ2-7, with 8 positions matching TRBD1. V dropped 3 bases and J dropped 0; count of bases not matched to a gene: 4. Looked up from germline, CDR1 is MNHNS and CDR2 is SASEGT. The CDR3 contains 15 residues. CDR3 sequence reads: CASSDRDRLSYEQYF. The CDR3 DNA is TGTGCCAGCAGTGACCGGGACAGGCTCTCCTACGAGCAGTACTTC.

Here the CDR3 reads CASSIPDRGREKLFF. In nucleotides, the CDR3 is TGTGCCAGCAGTATACCGGACAGGGGGCGGGAAAAACTGTTTTTT. The chain recombines TRBV28 with TRBJ1-4, with 11 positions matching TRBD1. CDR1 MDHEN and CDR2 SYDVKM come from the germline V gene. The V gene end was trimmed by 5 bases and the J gene end by 8 bases; junction bases not matched to a gene: 7. The CDR3 has 15 amino acids.

For the CDR3, the DNA is TGTGCCAGCAGTTATCGGGTGAGCACAGATACGCAGTATTTT. Protein: CASSYRVSTDTQYF. The rearrangement uses TRBV6-6 and TRBJ2-3; D not resolved. Per germline, CDR1 MNHNY and CDR2 SVGAGI (reference sequence). This CDR3 has 14 residues. V lost 3 bases and J lost 0, with 7 bases in between.

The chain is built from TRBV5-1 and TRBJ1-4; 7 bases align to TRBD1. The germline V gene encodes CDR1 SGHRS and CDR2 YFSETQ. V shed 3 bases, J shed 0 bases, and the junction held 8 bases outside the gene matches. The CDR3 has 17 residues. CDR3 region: CASSYDWTGSTNEKLFF. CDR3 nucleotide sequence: TGCGCCAGCAGCTACGATTGGACAGGCTCAACTAATGAAAAACTGTTTTTT.

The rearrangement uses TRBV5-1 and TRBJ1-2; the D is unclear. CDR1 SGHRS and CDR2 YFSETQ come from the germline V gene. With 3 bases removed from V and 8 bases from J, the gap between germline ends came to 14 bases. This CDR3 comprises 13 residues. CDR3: CASSSPGRRGYTF. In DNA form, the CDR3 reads TGCGCCAGCAGCTCCCCCGGGAGGAGGGGCTACACCTTC.

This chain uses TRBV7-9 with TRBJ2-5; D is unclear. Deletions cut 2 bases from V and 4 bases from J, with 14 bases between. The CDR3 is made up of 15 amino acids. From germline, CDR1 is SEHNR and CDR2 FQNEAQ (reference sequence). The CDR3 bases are TGTGCCAGCAGCTTATCCCAGTCTCGAGGAGAGACCCAGTACTTC. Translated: CASSLSQSRGETQYF.

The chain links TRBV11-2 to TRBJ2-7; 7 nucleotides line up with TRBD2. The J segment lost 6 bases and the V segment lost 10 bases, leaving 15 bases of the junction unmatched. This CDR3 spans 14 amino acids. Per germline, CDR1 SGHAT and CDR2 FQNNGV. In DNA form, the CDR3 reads TGTGCCACCTCCAAGGGGACTACCTCCCTCGAGCAGTACTTC. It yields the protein CATSKGTTSLEQYF.

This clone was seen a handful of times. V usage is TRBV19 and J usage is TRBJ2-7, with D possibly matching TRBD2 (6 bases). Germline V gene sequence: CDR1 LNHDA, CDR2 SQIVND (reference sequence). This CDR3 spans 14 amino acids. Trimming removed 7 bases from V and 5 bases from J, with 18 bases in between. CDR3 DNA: TGTGCCAGTAAATTAACACCTGGGACTCACGAGCAGTACTTC. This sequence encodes CASKLTPGTHEQYF.

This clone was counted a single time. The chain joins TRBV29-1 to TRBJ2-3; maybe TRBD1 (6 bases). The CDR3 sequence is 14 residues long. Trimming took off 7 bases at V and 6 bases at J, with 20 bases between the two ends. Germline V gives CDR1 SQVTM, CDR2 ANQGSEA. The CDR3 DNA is TGCAGCGCAGGGGAAGGGGGTGAGTCGGATACGCAGTATTTT. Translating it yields CSAGEGGESDTQYF.

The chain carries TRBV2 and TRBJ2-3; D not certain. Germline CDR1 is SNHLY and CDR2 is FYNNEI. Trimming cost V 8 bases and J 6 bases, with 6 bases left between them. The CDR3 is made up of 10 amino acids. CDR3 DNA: TGTGCCAGCTTGGAGGATACGCAGTATTTT. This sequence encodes CASLEDTQYF.

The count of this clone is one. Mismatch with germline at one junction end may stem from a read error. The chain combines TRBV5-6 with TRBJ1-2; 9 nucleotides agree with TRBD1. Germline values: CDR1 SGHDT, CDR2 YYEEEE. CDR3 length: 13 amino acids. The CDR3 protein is CASTLTGGRGYTF. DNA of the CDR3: TGTGCCAGCACCTTGACAGGGGGTAGGGGCTACACCTTC. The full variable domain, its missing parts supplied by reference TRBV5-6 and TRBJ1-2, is DAGVTQSPTHLIKTRGQQVTLRCSPKSGHDTVSWYQQALGQGPQFIFQYYEEEERQRGNFPDRFSGHQFPNYSSELNVNALLLGDSALYLCASTLTGGRGYTFGSGTRLTVV.

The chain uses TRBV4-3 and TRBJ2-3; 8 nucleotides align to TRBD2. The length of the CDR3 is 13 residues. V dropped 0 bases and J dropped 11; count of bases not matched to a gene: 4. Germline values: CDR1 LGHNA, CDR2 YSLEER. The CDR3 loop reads CASSQDAAGGQYF. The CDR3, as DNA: TGCGCCAGCAGCCAAGATGCGGCGGGGGGGCAGTATTTT.

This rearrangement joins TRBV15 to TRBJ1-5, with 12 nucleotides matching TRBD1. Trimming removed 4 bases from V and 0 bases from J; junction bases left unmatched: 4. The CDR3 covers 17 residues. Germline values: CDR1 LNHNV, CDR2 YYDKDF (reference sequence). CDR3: CATSTGTGGYSNQPQHF. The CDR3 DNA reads TGTGCCACCAGCACCGGGACAGGGGGCTATAGCAATCAGCCCCAGCATTTT.

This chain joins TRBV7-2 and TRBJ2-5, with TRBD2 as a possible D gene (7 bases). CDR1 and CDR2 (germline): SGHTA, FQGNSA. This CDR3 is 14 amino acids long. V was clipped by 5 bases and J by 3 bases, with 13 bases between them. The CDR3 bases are TGTGCCAGCAGCCGGAGGGGGGGGGAAGAGACCCAGTACTTC. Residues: CASSRRGGEETQYF.

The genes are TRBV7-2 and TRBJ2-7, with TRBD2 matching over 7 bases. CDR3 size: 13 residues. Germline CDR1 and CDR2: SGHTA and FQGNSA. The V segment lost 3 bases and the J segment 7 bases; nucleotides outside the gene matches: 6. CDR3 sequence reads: CASSFGAGGEQYF. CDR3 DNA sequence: TGTGCCAGCAGCTTCGGAGCCGGGGGGGAGCAGTACTTC.

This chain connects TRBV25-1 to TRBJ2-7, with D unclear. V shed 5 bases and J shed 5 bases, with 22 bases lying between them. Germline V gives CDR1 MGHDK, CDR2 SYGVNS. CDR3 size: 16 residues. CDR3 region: CASSSPARNGFNEQYF. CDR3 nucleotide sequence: TGTGCCAGCAGTTCCCCTGCGAGGAACGGGTTTAACGAGCAGTACTTC.

CDR3 DNA: TGTGCCAGCAGTACGACGGGACAGGGGGCAGTTTACGAGCAGTACTTC. It yields the protein CASSTTGQGAVYEQYF. The chain is built from TRBV28 and TRBJ2-7; TRBD1 matches 12 bases. The CDR3 consists of 16 residues. J gave up 4 bases and V 5 bases, and 9 bases lay outside the gene matches. The germline V gene encodes CDR1 MDHEN and CDR2 SYDVKM.

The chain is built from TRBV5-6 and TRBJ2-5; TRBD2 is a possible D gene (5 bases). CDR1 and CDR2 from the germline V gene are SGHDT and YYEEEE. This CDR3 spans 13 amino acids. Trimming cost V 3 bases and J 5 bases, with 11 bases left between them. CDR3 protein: CASSSPSGETQYF. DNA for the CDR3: TGTGCCAGCAGCTCGCCGTCGGGGGAGACCCAGTACTTC.

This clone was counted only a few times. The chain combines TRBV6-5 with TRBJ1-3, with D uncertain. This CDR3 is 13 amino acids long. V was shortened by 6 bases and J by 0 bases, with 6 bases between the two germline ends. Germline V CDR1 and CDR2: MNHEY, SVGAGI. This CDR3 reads CASRAASGNTIYF. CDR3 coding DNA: TGTGCCAGCAGAGCGGCCTCTGGAAACACCATATATTTT.